These 16 T cell receptor beta chains share one sample of origin, sequenced in a study of T cell clonality in common variable immunodeficiency. Assay: immunoSEQ multiplex PCR; the TCRdb copy retains only in-frame clones and omits some. The sample is made up of about 45,000 clones, none counted only once. The sample comprised peripheral blood mononuclear cells. The receptor set was obtained from a person between 18 and 75 years old in good health.

This clone has ten or more counts. The read halts 3 residues ahead of the CDR3 end, with the missing end drawn from the germline J gene. This sequence joins TRBV9 and TRBJ1-3; 7 positions agree with TRBD1. Per the germline V gene, CDR1 is SGDLS and CDR2 is YYNGEE. The J segment lost 4 bases and the V segment lost 4 bases, leaving 14 bases of the junction unmatched. This CDR3 comprises 17 residues. The CDR3 here is CASSPGRDRVGGNTIYF. CDR3 DNA, as far as it was read: TGTGCCAGCAGCCCCGGGAGGGACAGAGTAGGAGGAAACACC. The entire variable domain, with the rest obtained from reference TRBV9 and TRBJ1-3, is as follows: DSGVTQTPKHLITATGQRVTLRCSPRSGDLSVYWYQQSLDQGLQFLIQYYNGEERAKGNILERFSAQQFPDLHSELNLSSLELGDSALYFCASSPGRDRVGGNTIYFGEGSWLTVV.

This clone has at least ten counts. Read coverage stops 3 residues before the CDR3 terminus; the germline J gene supplies the remainder. The V and J genes are TRBV20-1 and TRBJ2-1; 10 nucleotides align to TRBD2. Trimming cost V 1 base and J 0 bases; bases outside gene matches: 9. Germline lookup yields CDR1 DFQATT and CDR2 SNEGSKA (reference sequence). The CDR3 spans 18 residues. Incomplete CDR3 DNA: TGCAGTGCTAGAGTGGCTAGCGGGGGTGCTAGCTCCTACAATGAG. This sequence encodes CSARVASGGASSYNE. The entire CDR3 sequence reads CSARVASGGASSYNEQFF.

This clone was detected ten times or more. Read data end 3 residues before the CDR3 end; the end is taken from the germline J gene. The chain employs TRBV5-1 and TRBJ1-2, with 7 bases that match TRBD1. The CDR3 is made up of 14 amino acids. The V and J ends lost 0 bases and 6 bases, in that order; junction bases with no gene match: 5. Looked up from germline, CDR1 is SGHRS and CDR2 is YFSETQ. CDR3 DNA (partial): TGCGCCAGCAGCTTGGCCGACAGGGTGAATGGC. Residues: CASSLADRVNG. The CDR3 reads in full as CASSLADRVNGYTF.

This clone was seen at least ten times. The CDR3: CASSSQGGGTDTQYF. Incomplete CDR3 DNA: TGTGCCAGCAGCTCTCAGGGGGGAGGCACAGATACG. J is TRBJ2-3 and V is TRBV7-3; tentatively, D is TRBD1 (7 bases). The CDR3 extends 3 residues past the end of the read, so its final part is completed from the germline J gene. Trimming shortened V by 4 bases and J by 1 base, and 12 bases separated the two germline ends. CDR1 is SGHTA and CDR2 is FQGTGA in the germline V gene. The CDR3 is 15 residues long.

In its sample, this clone was seen many times. The read falls 3 residues short of the CDR3 end, and the missing part is taken from the germline J gene. The V call is TRBV7-8, the J call TRBJ1-2, with D possibly matching TRBD1 (6 bases). This CDR3 has 14 amino acids. Germline CDR1 and CDR2: SGHVS and FQNEAQ. V dropped 5 bases and J dropped 6 bases, with 16 bases sitting between them. The CDR3: CASSIQGTPHGYTF. CDR3 DNA, as far as it was read: TGTGCCAGCAGCATACAGGGAACCCCCCATGGC.

This clone appeared a few times. The read ends 3 residues before the CDR3 terminus; that terminus is restored from the germline J gene. This chain connects TRBV20-1 to TRBJ1-5, with TRBD1 matching 9 bases. The ends lost 2 bases at V and 8 bases at J; junction bases unmatched: 7. Germline V gives CDR1 DFQATT, CDR2 SNEGSKA (reference sequence). The length of the CDR3 is 14 residues. The CDR3 bases that were read are TGCAGTGCTAGAAAGGGACAGGGTCGAGAGCCC. Encoded protein: CSARKGQGREP. The entire CDR3 is CSARKGQGREPQHF.

This clone was counted many times. Sequencing ends 3 residues short of the CDR3 end; the germline J gene provides the rest. The V and J genes are TRBV20-1 and TRBJ2-2; tentatively, D is TRBD1 (5 bases). This CDR3 has 15 residues. Per the germline V gene, CDR1 is DFQATT and CDR2 is SNEGSKA (reference sequence). V lost 0 bases and J lost 2, with 10 bases in between. The CDR3 DNA, read in part, is TGCAGTGCTAGAGATAGGGGATTCAACACCGGGGAG. As protein: CSARDRGFNTGE. The CDR3, in full, reads CSARDRGFNTGELFF.

In this sample, this clone turned up many times. The sequence runs out 3 residues before the end of the CDR3; the remainder is reconstructed from the germline J gene. The chain links TRBV20-1 to TRBJ2-5; D possibly corresponds to TRBD2 (6 bases). Germline-derived CDR1 and CDR2 are DFQATT and SNEGSKA (reference sequence). V lost 6 bases, J lost 5 bases, and 13 bases lay in between. This CDR3 spans 12 amino acids. The CDR3 region is CSAQTSPETQYF. The covered CDR3 bases are TGCAGTGCCCAGACTAGTCCGGAGACC.

This clone was picked up many times. A junction end diverges from the germline sequence, so it may reflect a read error. The observed sequence ends 3 residues before the CDR3 terminus, with the missing tail filled in from the germline J gene. The genes are TRBV4-2 and TRBJ2-3, with D possibly TRBD2 on 6 matching bases. The V gene's germline CDR1 is LGHNA and CDR2 YNFKEQ. This CDR3 is built from 14 residues. CDR3 DNA, as far as it was read: TGCGCCAGCAGCCCGGGGGTGCACACAGATACG. Translated, it gives CASSPGVHTDT. The CDR3 as a whole reads CASSPGVHTDTQYF.

Ten or more counts support this clone. The CDR3 is cut off 3 residues early in the read; its end comes from the germline J gene. The chain employs TRBV30 and TRBJ2-6; perhaps TRBD1 as D (5 bases). The CDR3 totals 18 residues. The germline gives CDR1 GTSNPN, CDR2 SVGIG (reference sequence). The ends were cut back, 0 bases at V and 0 bases at J, with 15 bases in the middle. The CDR3 is CAWSVSAGWGSGANVLTF. CDR3 bases read: TGTGCCTGGAGTGTATCGGCAGGGTGGGGCTCTGGGGCCAACGTC.

At least ten counts were recorded for this clone. The CDR3 protein is CASRDRAGPNYGYTF. CDR3 DNA, as far as it was read: TGTGCCAGCAGGGACCGGGCAGGGCCTAACTATGGC. The V and J genes are TRBV28 and TRBJ1-2; tentative D call: TRBD1 (5 bases). The sequence runs out 3 residues before the end of the CDR3; the remainder is reconstructed from the germline J gene. CDR3 length: 15 residues. CDR1 is MDHEN, CDR2 SYDVKM, per germline. V lost 6 bases and J lost 0, with 14 bases in between.

This clone appeared many times. The read terminates 3 residues ahead of where the CDR3 ends, so the germline J gene completes it. The chain is built from TRBV23-1 and TRBJ2-1; 8 nucleotides line up with TRBD1. TRBV23-1 is classed as an ORF, of uncertain function. This CDR3 region has 15 residues. The ends lost 0 bases at V and 6 bases at J; junction bases unmatched: 4. CDR3 residues: CASSQSDRDGNEQFF. CDR3 DNA, as far as it was read: TGCGCCAGCAGTCAATCGGACAGGGATGGCAATGAG.

This clone has just a few counts. The read terminates 3 residues before the CDR3 end, so the remaining end is supplied by the germline J gene. The chain recombines TRBV2 with TRBJ1-5, with 11 positions matching TRBD1. This CDR3 has 16 amino acids. Germline assignment: CDR1 SNHLY and CDR2 FYNNEI. Trimming cost V 1 base and J 6 bases; bases outside gene matches: 5. The sequenced part of the CDR3 DNA is TGTGCCAGCAGTGAAGAGCGGACAGGGGGCGGTCAGCCC. It is translated as CASSEERTGGGQP. The CDR3 in full is CASSEERTGGGQPQHF.

This clone was counted ten times or more. The sequence runs out 3 residues before the end of the CDR3; the remainder is reconstructed from the germline J gene. V gene TRBV20-1 combines with J gene TRBJ1-1, with 7 bases that match TRBD1. The CDR3 contains 15 residues. Germline values: CDR1 DFQATT, CDR2 SNEGSKA (reference sequence). With V trimmed by 0 bases and J by 0 bases, 4 bases remained unmatched. CDR3 bases read: TGCAGTGCTAGAGATCGCGGGACAGTGAACACTGAA. Its protein product is CSARDRGTVNTE. The complete CDR3 protein is CSARDRGTVNTEAFF.

This clone was recorded at least ten times. The read ends 3 residues shy of where the CDR3 ends; the end is completed using the germline J gene. The gene calls are TRBV2 and TRBJ2-5, with D possibly being TRBD1 (5 bases). The germline V and J ends were trimmed by 6 bases and 5 bases, with 13 bases remaining between them. The CDR3 contains 13 residues. Germline V gene sequence: CDR1 SNHLY, CDR2 FYNNEI. The sequenced CDR3 bases are TGTGCCAGCAGACAAGGGGCCGGGGAGACC. It codes for CASRQGAGET. The entire CDR3 sequence reads CASRQGAGETQYF.

This clone appeared a few times. The CDR3 extends 3 residues past the end of the read, so its final part is completed from the germline J gene. The rearrangement uses TRBV2 and TRBJ2-6; TRBD1 aligns across 10 bases. The CDR3 is made up of 19 amino acids. The germline gives CDR1 SNHLY, CDR2 FYNNEI. The V gene end was trimmed by 6 bases and the J gene end by 0 bases; junction bases not matched to a gene: 11. CDR3 DNA (partial): TGTGCCAGCAGACTACTGACAGGGGGCTATCCCTCTGGGGCCAACGTC. Translating gives CASRLLTGGYPSGANV. The CDR3 in its entirety is CASRLLTGGYPSGANVLTF.